Each of the 11 T cell receptor beta chains below was sequenced from the same sample in a study of T cells after yellow fever vaccination. TCRdb independently ran MiXCR on the 5' RACE reads; one entry per CDR3 protein. The sample consists of approximately 260,000 distinct CDR3 sequences, about an eighth of them appearing once. The input for sequencing was CD4+ T cells sorted from PBMCs, taken 45 days after the yellow fever booster vaccination. These TCRs come from a man aged 25-45 years who received the YFV17D yellow fever vaccine.

This clonotype was recorded a few times. This sequence joins TRBV6-1 and TRBJ2-3; 7 positions match TRBD2. V shed 9 bases and J 2 bases; nucleotides not matched to a gene: 2. The CDR3 runs to 12 residues. Germline CDR1 is MNHNS and CDR2 is SASEGT. CDR3 sequence: CASGLVTDTQYF. The CDR3 DNA sequence: TGTGCCAGTGGACTAGTCACAGATACGCAGTATTTT.

The rearrangement links TRBV10-3 to TRBJ2-1; TRBD2 matches 9 bases. The CDR3 spans 18 residues. The germline gives CDR1 ENHRY, CDR2 SYGVKD. J was trimmed by 6 bases and V by 6 bases; bases with no gene match: 18. DNA of the CDR3: TGTGCCATCAGGGATAATGGTGGTAGCGGGAGCGGAGGCAATGAGCAGTTCTTC. It codes for CAIRDNGGSGSGGNEQFF.

A few counts support this clonotype. The chain couples TRBV5-1 to TRBJ2-1; 10 nucleotides align to TRBD2. The CDR3 covers 16 residues. Germline V gives CDR1 SGHRS, CDR2 YFSETQ. V trimming: 1 base; J trimming: 4 bases; junction bases outside the gene matches: 5. This CDR3 reads CASSLPSGSPYNEQFF. CDR3 DNA sequence: TGCGCCAGCAGCTTGCCTAGCGGGAGTCCTTACAATGAGCAGTTCTTC.

This clonotype has just a few counts. V and J are TRBV6-1 and TRBJ2-1; weak D call: TRBD2 (6 bases). Trimming left V 7 bases short and J 5 bases short, with 18 bases between. Germline V CDR1 and CDR2: MNHNS, SASEGT. This CDR3 region has 15 residues. The CDR3 DNA is TGTGCCAGCACCCCCGGGGTAGCGGAGCACAATGAGCAGTTCTTC. Amino acids: CASTPGVAEHNEQFF.

This chain joins TRBV28 and TRBJ2-3; 14 nucleotides agree with TRBD2. V dropped 5 bases and J dropped 4; count of bases not matched to a gene: 20. This CDR3 has 21 residues. Per the germline V gene, CDR1 is MDHEN and CDR2 is SYDVKM. The CDR3 protein is CASSRMRTSGRPTAGSDTQYF. DNA of the CDR3: TGTGCCAGCAGTCGAATGAGGACTAGCGGGAGGCCTACCGCCGGCTCAGATACGCAGTATTTT. The full variable domain, in which reference TRBV28 and TRBJ2-3 provide the parts outside the CDR3, is DVKVTQSSRYLVKRTGEKVFLECVQDMDHENMFWYRQDPGLGLRLIYFSYDVKMKEKGDIPEGYSVSREKKERFSLILESASTNQTSMYLCASSRMRTSGRPTAGSDTQYFGPGTRLTVL.

This clonotype appeared a few times. A junction end diverges from the germline sequence, so it may reflect a read error. The chain couples TRBV12-3 or TRBV12-4 to TRBJ2-1; TRBD2 agrees at 8 bases. The CDR3 spans 16 residues. CDR3 DNA sequence: TGTGCCAGCAGCTTAGACCCGGGAGGGCTCGGCAATGAGCAGTTCTTC. It specifies CASSLDPGGLGNEQFF.

The rearrangement uses TRBV29-1 and TRBJ2-1; a possible D gene is TRBD2 (6 bases). The CDR3 has 16 residues. Deletions cut 0 bases from V and 0 bases from J, with 12 bases between. From germline, CDR1 is SQVTM and CDR2 ANQGSEA. This CDR3 is CSVEEGVGSSYNEQFF. CDR3 in DNA: TGCAGCGTTGAAGAGGGGGTCGGGAGCTCCTACAATGAGCAGTTCTTC.

This clonotype was observed at least ten times. This chain connects TRBV7-6 to TRBJ2-5, with 10 bases aligning to TRBD1. Per germline, CDR1 SGHVS and CDR2 FNYEAQ. The J segment lost 5 bases and the V segment lost 4 bases, leaving 7 bases of the junction unmatched. The CDR3 extends over 15 amino acids. CDR3 loop: CASSSDRGHRETQYF. The CDR3 coding sequence is TGTGCCAGCAGCTCCGACAGGGGGCATCGGGAGACCCAGTACTTC.

CDR3 region: CASSLLLAQETQYF. CDR3 nucleotides: TGCGCCAGCAGCTTGCTTCTGGCCCAAGAGACCCAGTACTTC. The chain has TRBV5-1 and TRBJ2-5; D call uncertain. The V and J ends lost 1 base and 1 base respectively, with 8 bases between them. The CDR3 is 14 amino acids. From germline, CDR1 is SGHRS and CDR2 YFSETQ.

This clonotype has only a few counts. V usage is TRBV12-3 or TRBV12-4 and J usage is TRBJ2-7, with 8 nucleotides matching TRBD1. After removal of 5 bases from V and 7 bases from J, the junction contained 7 bases not matched to a gene. The CDR3 covers 13 residues. The DNA of the CDR3 is TGTGCCAGCAGTCCCCAGACAGGGGTTGAGCAGTACTTC. Its translation is CASSPQTGVEQYF.

This clonotype occurred a few times. The V call is TRBV29-1, the J call TRBJ1-2; D gene uncertain. The CDR3 contains 11 residues. The V gene lost 8 bases and the J gene lost 5 bases, with 12 bases spanning the gap. Per germline, CDR1 SQVTM and CDR2 ANQGSEA. In nucleotides, the CDR3 is TGCAGCTCATCGGCGGAGTATGGCTACACCTTC. Amino acids: CSSSAEYGYTF.